This T cell receptor beta chain comes out of a study of blood T cells in healthy people across ages. A second PCR of 7 to 11 cycles used a sample-barcoded 5' primer and a J-beta primer mix. All samples gave at least 2.5 million CDR3-containing paired-end reads. TCRdb recomputed calls from the 5' RACE reads with MiXCR, one row per CDR3 protein. The table records fewer than 2,000,000 distinct CDR3 sequences, roughly 32% of them present only once. This clonotype was found a few times. CDR3 length equals 15 residues. With V trimmed by 5 bases and J by 5 bases, 4 bases remained unmatched. Germline values: CDR1 SGHAT, CDR2 FQNNGV.

The receptor comes from a young woman in good health. The chain uses TRBV11-2 and TRBJ2-5; 14 bases map to TRBD2. Sequencing was carried out using blood. The CDR3 nucleotides read TGTGCCAGCAGCCAATGGACTAGCGGGGGGGAGACCCAGTACTTC. It codes for CASSQWTSGGETQYF.